This TCR beta chain came from a study of T cell repertoires in cytomegalovirus infection (dated by TCRdb to 2018 to 2020). Regarding the research as a whole: Because public TCR beta signatures pointed to carriage of CMV infection together with the matching HLA type, the HLA type of each donor mattered for the analysis. Study-level results and caveats: Carriers of CMV infection plus the relevant HLA type were discriminated by the cumulative frequency of public TCR beta family members in the study cohort and in an independent roughly 370-donor cohort. The ex vivo response was dominated by HLA-C-restricted CMV-specific TCR beta clonotypes, which also provided the single most frequent clonotype in two of eight donors.

This clonotype was observed once. Its antigen is currently not known. The input lacks base qualities; no much larger clone sits a single base away. One read yields weak evidence. Sequencing used an Illumina HiSeq 1500. TCRdb passed the public sequencing reads through fastp at Q25 and MiXCR, retaining productive beta sequences. Rows are unified per CDR3 protein, each entry keeping the most common DNA and genes. In this sample the table shows about 230,000 distinct CDR3 sequences, 20% to 25% of which occur a single time. 18% of the sample rests with the top ten. CDR1 and CDR2 were assigned from the germline V gene (reference sequence) as SEHNR and FQNEAQ. The CDR3 has 14 amino acids, counting the end cysteine and phenylalanine. Only the CDR3 part of the read is kept: 42 bases, read in frame from the first base. V is pared back by 3 bases and J by 2 bases, with 10 bases lying between the germline termini.

The chain was built from TRBV7-9 and TRBJ2-5; the D gene is possibly TRBD1, with 5 bases matching. The receptor was isolated from a human donor in good health (CMV status not recorded). Some clones in this sample may be carry-over from other donors' samples. The specimen sequenced was CD8+ T cells from PBMCs. The sequence in DNA is TGTGCCAGCAGCTTTATCGACAGTCAAGAGACCCAGTACTTC. Its amino acids are CASSFIDSQETQYF.